This is a list of T cell receptor beta chains from one sample in a study of T cells in narcolepsy. Measured with immunoSEQ multiplex PCR; TCRdb has only the in-frame clones, and not every one. This table holds about 40,000 clones, roughly 88% found once. Sample: CD45RA- memory CD4+ T cells from PBMCs. The receptors originated from a human donor with narcolepsy. Both conserved end residues are part of each CDR3. The D gene is left open where the match is weak. Only part of the rows carry a size: once, few, many, or a class if the clone is expanded.

>.|TRBJ2-4|.|TRBV5-1
TGCGCCAGCAGCTCGAGGAGGGGTCCGGAAAACATTCAGTACTTC
CASSSRRGPENIQYF
>.|TRBJ2-7|TRBD2|TRBV6-4
TGTGCCAGCAGTCAACTAGCGGGGGCGGGCGAGCAGTACTTC
CASSQLAGAGEQYF
>.|TRBJ2-7|TRBD1|TRBV5-4
TGTGCCAGCAGCTATGTTGACAGGGTGAACGAGCAGTACTTC
CASSYVDRVNEQYF
>.|TRBJ2-7|TRBD2|TRBV5-1
TGCGCCAGCAGCCCAGCCGGGACTAGCGGGAGGGCCGGTAACGAGCAGTACTTC
CASSPAGTSGRAGNEQYF
>.|TRBJ1-1|.|TRBV6-5
TGTGCCAGCAGCCCACAGGGCGTTCAAGATGAAGCTTTCTTT
CASSPQGVQDEAFF
>.|TRBJ2-1|TRBD2|TRBV7-2
TGTGCCAGCAGCCGACTAGCGGGGGGGAATTACAATGAGCAGTTCTTC
CASSRLAGGNYNEQFF
>.|TRBJ1-4|.|TRBV20-1
TGCAGTGTGCCAAATGAAAAACTGTTTTTT
CSVPNEKLFF
>.|TRBJ1-6|.|TRBV6-1
TGTGCCAGCCTAACAGGGAATAATTCACCCCTCCACTTT
CASLTGNNSPLHF
>.|TRBJ2-5|TRBD1|TRBV25-1
TGTGCCAGCAGTGAATTGACAGGGAATGAGGAGACCCAGTACTTC
CASSELTGNEETQYF
>.|TRBJ2-7|TRBD1|TRBV6-1
TGTGCCAGCGAGGTCCGGGGACAGTGGCCCTACGAGCAGTACTTC
CASEVRGQWPYEQYF
>.|TRBJ2-2|.|TRBV18
TGTGCCAGCTCACCACCCAGGGTCGCAGGGGCGAACACCGGGGAGCTGTTTTTT
CASSPPRVAGANTGELFF
>.|TRBJ1-1|.|TRBV29-1
TGCAGCGCTGAAGGTCAGAACACTGAAGCTTTCTTT
CSAEGQNTEAFF
>.|TRBJ2-7|.|TRBV5-4
TGTGCCAGCAGCCCGTCAGGACTTGGCCTGGAGCAGTACTTC
CASSPSGLGLEQYF
>.|TRBJ2-7|.|TRBV5-1
TGCGCCAGCAGCAGAGACTTGAAGCCATCCTACGAGCAGTACTTC
CASSRDLKPSYEQYF
>.|TRBJ2-2|TRBD1|TRBV5-1
TGCGCCAGCAGCACCCAGGGGGCGAGCTACACCGGGGAGCTGTTTTTT
CASSTQGASYTGELFF
>.|TRBJ2-1|.|TRBV5-1
TGCGCCAGCAGCTTGGTTGGACAGCAGTACAATGAGCAGTTCTTC
CASSLVGQQYNEQFF
>.|TRBJ2-2|.|TRBV9
TGTGCCAGCAGCTCTCTCGTTGGAGTAGGGGGCACCGGGGAGCTGTTTTTT
CASSSLVGVGGTGELFF
>.|TRBJ2-4|TRBD2|TRBV7-9
TGTGCCAGCAGCTTATTTCTAGCGGGGGTCGGGGGCAAAAACATTCAGTACTTC
CASSLFLAGVGGKNIQYF
>.|TRBJ2-7|.|TRBV5-1
TGCGCCAGCAGCTTGGACAGGGGGGGCTACGAGCAGTACTTC
CASSLDRGGYEQYF
>.|TRBJ1-6|.|TRBV4-1
TGCGCCAGCAGCCCCACGATGCTGAGGGATTCACCCCTCCACTTT
CASSPTMLRDSPLHF
>.|TRBJ1-2|TRBD1|TRBV2
TGTGCCAGCAGCCGAGGACAGGATGGTCATGGCTACACCTTC
CASSRGQDGHGYTF
>once|TRBJ1-1|.|TRBV29-1
TGCAGCGTTGACAGCCCGGGGCAGGGTCTATTTGAAGCTTTCTTT
CSVDSPGQGLFEAFF
>.|TRBJ2-5|.|TRBV4-1
TGCGCCAGCGCCCGCCCTCAAGCAGAGACCCAGTACTTC
CASARPQAETQYF
>.|TRBJ2-1|.|TRBV11-2
TGTGCCAGCAGCTCCTTTGGGCAGGGGGGAAATGAGCAGTTCTTC
CASSSFGQGGNEQFF
>.|TRBJ2-7|TRBD2|TRBV6-1
TGTGCCAGCACACAAGGGACTAGCGCGTCCTACGAGCAGTACTTC
CASTQGTSASYEQYF
>.|TRBJ2-1|TRBD2|TRBV7-9
TGCGCCAGCAGCCAATTCTCTAGCGGGGGCTCCTACAATGAGCAGTTCTTC
CASSQFSSGGSYNEQFF
>.|TRBJ1-5|.|TRBV6-1
TGTGCCAGCAGCTCCGTGAGGGACAATCAGCCCCAGCATTTT
CASSSVRDNQPQHF
>.|TRBJ1-2|.|TRBV6-5
TGTGCCACCACGGACGGATTGAACTATGGCTACACCTTC
CATTDGLNYGYTF
>.|TRBJ2-7|.|TRBV7-2
TGTGCCAGCAGCTTAGCTTTGGGTCCCGGGCCCGAGCAGTACTTC
CASSLALGPGPEQYF
>.|TRBJ2-1|.|TRBV15
TGTGCCACCAGCAGCAAGGGGAGAGTGAATGAGCAGTTCTTC
CATSSKGRVNEQFF
>.|TRBJ1-1|.|TRBV30
TGTGCCTGGAGTCCCCCGGGGCTTCTCACTGAAGCTTTCTTT
CAWSPPGLLTEAFF
>.|TRBJ2-1|TRBD2|TRBV19
TGTGCCAGTAGTACGGGACTAGCGGATTACAATGAGCAGTTCTTC
CASSTGLADYNEQFF
>.|TRBJ2-5|TRBD1|TRBV27
TGTGCCAGCAGCCGGGACAGAAGGTTCCAGACCCAGTACTTC
CASSRDRRFQTQYF
>.|TRBJ1-3|.|TRBV6-1
TGTGCCAGCAGTGAAAAGGGCCCCTTCGGTGCTGGAAACACCATATATTTT
CASSEKGPFGAGNTIYF
>.|TRBJ2-1|.|TRBV12-5
TGTGCTAGTGGTTTGGAGGGATCCTACAATGAGCAGTTCTTC
CASGLEGSYNEQFF
>.|TRBJ1-1|.|TRBV6-5
TGTGCCAGCAGCCCCCAAGGGTTGGGGAACACTGAAGCTTTCTTT
CASSPQGLGNTEAFF
>.|TRBJ2-5|TRBD2|TRBV19
TGTGCCAGTAGTCCGGGGACTAGCGGGAGGGAGACCCAGTACTTC
CASSPGTSGRETQYF
>.|TRBJ1-2|.|TRBV19
TGTGCCAGTAGACCCGTCGGGTACTATGGCTACACCTTC
CASRPVGYYGYTF
>.|TRBJ1-2|.|TRBV19
TGTGCCAGTAATGAGGACGGACAGACTAACTATGGCTACACCTTC
CASNEDGQTNYGYTF
>.|TRBJ1-2|.|TRBV5-6
TGTGCCAGCAGCTTGGGAGGACACGCTAACTATGGCTACACCTTC
CASSLGGHANYGYTF
>.|TRBJ2-5|TRBD1|TRBV10-2
TGCGCCAGCAGTAGGATGGTTTGGACAGGGGGGTGGGATGTGACCCAGTACTTC
CASSRMVWTGGWDVTQYF
>.|TRBJ2-7|.|TRBV28
TGTGCCAGCAGTGGACGTAGGGAGCAGCAGTACTTC
CASSGRREQQYF